Below, one T cell receptor (beta chain) is given with its context. No cognate antigen has been identified for it. No much larger clone exists at a distance of one base, and base qualities are not known. V is shortened by 6 bases, J by 6 bases, and the region joining them spans 20 bases. The CDR3, cysteine through phenylalanine, is 15 amino acids long. Only the CDR3 DNA stays, 45 bases, in frame from base 1. From a lookup of the germline V gene, CDR1 and CDR2 are MGHDK and SYGVNS. The data derive from a study of cytomegalovirus exposure and HLA in healthy donors (TCRdb year 2017). A note on the overall study: An earlier analysis of some 620 of the donors reported 276 Gb of sequence data and 90 million to 120 million unique TCR beta sequences obtained from roughly 170 million T cells. Roughly 300 gigabases of sequencing data and around 85 million unique TCR sequences made up an early release that covered several hundred HLA-typed donors. Of the 300 to 400 genotyped donors, about 84% fell in the genetic ancestry cluster associated with self-reported Caucasian donors. The study aimed to test whether signatures of past pathogen exposure could be identified by cataloging public T cell receptors. The study profiled the T cell repertoires of more than 500 subjects by immunosequencing and related them to cytomegalovirus serostatus. In addition to the first cohort of hundreds of subjects, a separate validation cohort of approximately 130 different subjects was used. To predict cytomegalovirus infection status, the study brought together high-throughput TCR immunosequencing, statistical association of individual TCRs with disease status, and machine learning. In a later analysis, previously published TCR beta repertoires from hundreds of donors were re-analyzed and high-resolution HLA genotyping was added so that TCR occurrence patterns could be studied. The later analysis used no new phenotypic data to find candidate immune exposures, relying instead on TCR beta sequences and their occurrence across donors. In an earlier analysis of 550 to 700 of the donors, high-throughput TCR beta sequencing was used to judge whether each TCR beta V gene segment behaved as functional or pseudogenic. Alongside the repertoire data, information on donor age, sex, ethnicity and CMV serostatus was compiled. A later genetic analysis took genome-wide SNP genotypes for about 65% of the 666 donors and used that subset as a discovery cohort. All discovery cohort repertoires had been generated on a single sequencing platform. Class I and class II HLA loci were covered by the typing at four-digit resolution. The number of donors typed differed by locus, with 629-630 for A, B, C, DRB1 and DQB1, around 500 for DQA1, 606 for DPA1, and roughly 450 for DPB1. Because of strong linkage in the cohort, 4 to 6 DR-DQ haplotypes were treated as single units for association and clustering. Among about 410 genotyped donors of the cohort, an average of approximately 240,000 unique TCR beta nucleotide sequences was sequenced per donor, of which about 20% were non-productive. General conclusions and limits of the study: A later analysis found that HLA-associated TCR beta chains were more clonally expanded and had lower generation probabilities than equally common non-associated chains. A further reported finding was that TCR beta sequences accurately predicted the HLA-A and HLA-B alleles for most subjects in the first cohort. A later analysis found that most CMV-associated TCR beta chains appeared HLA-restricted, with HLA associations seemingly driven largely by CMV exposure. HLA typing was unavailable for some donors at each locus, so association tests used only the typed subset. In a later analysis, several top co-occurrence clusters were reported to appear linked to parvovirus B19, influenza, CMV and Epstein-Barr virus. Presence/absence analyses assumed roughly uniform sequencing depth across donors, an assumption that may not hold. A later genetic analysis associated a missense DCLRE1C variant with V-gene and J-gene trimming of TCR beta chains, and an independent cohort replicated the association. While some public TCRs were present in many individuals, most TCR sequences turned up only very rarely across donors. Broadly in line with IMGT annotations, most TCR beta V segments showed up in productive rearrangements about 87% or about 30% of the time in an earlier analysis of several hundred of the donors. A later analysis associated about 18,000 TCR beta sequences with specific HLA alleles at a false discovery rate of 0.05. In a later analysis, TCR association rates were found to vary across HLA loci, with the most associated TCRs seen for DRB1 alleles and the fewest for HLA-C alleles. Immune exposure information for the cohort was limited to CMV serostatus. A total of around 150 TCR beta chains were listed by the study as associated with cytomegalovirus. Some IMGT-functional V segments, including TRBV6-2 and TRBV6-3, could not be distinguished by the 87-base-pair reads and were therefore excluded. Some 16 rarely observed V segments, including chromosome 9 orphons, were excluded from the earlier analysis of just under 600 of the donors because counts were too low. In vitro tests confirmed that a few of the cytomegalovirus-associated TCR beta chains recognize cytomegalovirus antigens. The classifier was reported to diagnose cytomegalovirus status with high specificity and sensitivity in both the original cohort and the validation cohort. In this cohort, only TCR beta chains were sequenced, and detectable features were limited by the absence of alpha or paired-chain data. The sequencing pipeline was judged likely to have produced a cluster of highly shared sequence variants as a technical artifact. The authors suggested that the approach could potentially be extended to other disease states and immunological phenotypes. Compared with the approximately 700-donor mean, donors in an Asian-associated ancestry cluster had fewer N-insertions in productive TCRs, according to a later genetic analysis. Correlated functional status among segregating V segments might be attributable to linkage disequilibrium, but an unknown experimental factor could not be ruled out. When HLA alleles, especially DR and DQ, strongly co-occurred, attributing TCR associations to individual alleles was difficult.

The cohort was made up of around 720 healthy bone marrow donors. At the time of sampling, all cohort members were nominally healthy, though unrecorded immune exposures were likely present. The donor tested CMV seronegative and was one of the 352 seronegative cohort members. A peripheral blood sample was collected from each donor, and TCR beta sequencing was performed on peripheral blood mononuclear cells. The Qiagen DNeasy Blood Extraction Kit was used to extract genomic DNA from the blood cell samples. Library method: the immunoSEQ multiplex PCR assay. The multiplex PCR relied on a mix of 60 forward primers for TCR Vbeta segments and 13 reverse primers for TCR Jbeta segments. Amplification of the CDR3 region of rearranged TCR beta genes was performed with a multiplex PCR assay on genomic DNA. On the Illumina HiSeq System, the amplified TCR beta libraries were sequenced as 87-base-pair reads. Per the original workflow: In a later analysis, some 80 million unique TCR beta chains were counted across the roughly 670 repertoires, and roughly 11 million of these chains were shared by at least two donors. Raw reads were error-corrected and collapsed into unique sequences by a nearest-neighbor algorithm in which closely related sequences were merged to remove PCR and sequencing errors. CDR3 sequences were aligned to IMGT reference sequences to assign V, D and J gene segments. For a sequence to be retained, at least a six-nucleotide match to both a V gene segment and a J gene segment was required. Rearrangements were called productive when the CDR3 lacked stop codons and stayed in frame with V and J; all others were non-productive. Following IMGT convention, CDR3 was defined as the stretch from the second conserved V-encoded cysteine to the conserved J-encoded phenylalanine. The earlier analysis of 587 of the donors excluded sequences that lacked an unambiguous match to a single V gene segment. In an earlier analysis of around 600 of the donors, V segments were called functional above 56.7% productive rearrangements and were called segregating when the between-donor standard deviation exceeded 5%. A statistical classification framework was built to diagnose cytomegalovirus status from the catalog of TCR beta chain sequences. In a later analysis, V and J genes were assigned by comparing TCR nucleotide sequences against IMGT/GENE-DB human TR gene sequences. The TCRdist pipeline was used in a later analysis to assign CDR3 sequences and most-parsimonious VDJ recombination scenarios. A later analysis defined each TCR beta chain by its CDR3 amino acid sequence plus V-gene family, and excluded reads lacking a unique V-gene family. A later analysis removed 592 highly shared, low-generation-probability nucleotide sequences to deal with suspected cross-contamination and a sequencing artifact. A later analysis calculated a clonal expansion index for each public chain from normalized within-repertoire ranks of inferred template counts. A later analysis computed generation probabilities with a VDJ recombination model fitted to out-of-frame rearrangements, and checked the results against IGoR. In a later analysis, TCR-TCR, TCR-HLA and TCR-CMV co-occurrence was scored with hypergeometric tests, and a repertoire-size bias correction was applied to TCR pairs. To estimate false discovery rates, a later analysis permuted the HLA or CMV assignments 20 times. In a later analysis, co-occurring TCRs were grouped with DBSCAN, and TCRdist sequence similarity was added when clustering was performed within HLA-allele-positive subsets. For co-occurrence clustering, repertoires with fewer than 30,000 or more than 120,000 public chains were excluded, along with a handful of repertoires with anomalous nucleotide sharing. TCRdb stores this immuneACCESS table with in-frame sequences only. Part of the clones is absent; in the studies checked, under half of the shortfall reflects unresolved V genes, and no reason is known for the rest. That table is the source of V, J and clone size, and D and trimming were worked out from the DNA. The sample profile shows some 120,000 clones; roughly 80% of them were found once. Together, the top ten hold about 1.5% of the sample.

The V and J genes are TRBV25-1 and TRBJ1-2; perhaps TRBD1 is the D gene, with 5 bases matching. This receptor was obtained from a woman under 30 in good health and CMV-seronegative. The sequencing input was PBMCs. The DNA is TGTGCCAGCAGCCCAAGGGGCAGGATGGGGCATGGCTACACCTTC. It is translated as CASSPRGRMGHGYTF.